The 30 T cell receptor beta chains presented below share a single source sample, sequenced in a study of T-cell memory formation after mild COVID-19. TCRdb ran MiXCR on the 5' RACE reads and lists one entry per CDR3 protein. The profile shows about 560,000 distinct CDR3 sequences, over 15% of them singletons. The specimen was PBMCs or a T cell subset sorted from them (not recorded which). These receptors were obtained from an adult woman who had mild COVID-19 (a few samples of this study predate the infection). Cell type and time point are not known.

This clonotype was detected only a few times. This chain joins TRBV6-5 and TRBJ2-1; TRBD2 aligns across 13 bases. The CDR3 is 17 residues long. V gave up 6 bases and J gave up 5 bases; unmatched junction bases: 10. Germline CDR1 MNHEY, CDR2 SVGAGI. CDR3 DNA: TGTGCCAGCAGACCGGGACTAGCGGGATGGGGTGACAATGAGCAGTTCTTC. This translates into CASRPGLAGWGDNEQFF.

The chain joins TRBV30 to TRBJ2-1; D is tentatively TRBD1 or TRBD2 (5 bases each). CDR3 length: 14 amino acids. Germline V lookup: CDR1 GTSNPN, CDR2 SVGIG (reference sequence). The V gene lost 4 bases and the J gene lost 1 base, with 11 bases spanning the gap. CDR3 DNA sequence: TGTGCCTGGATTAGGGGACGATCCTACAATGAGCAGTTCTTC. It translates to CAWIRGRSYNEQFF.

In its sample, this clonotype was seen a few times. V gene TRBV27 combines with J gene TRBJ1-2, with D maybe TRBD1 (6 bases). The germline V and J ends were trimmed by 0 bases and 4 bases, with 9 bases remaining between them. The CDR3 is made up of 14 amino acids. Germline V gene sequence: CDR1 MNHEY, CDR2 SMNVEV (reference sequence). The CDR3 reads CASSLSTGTYGYTF. CDR3 coding DNA: TGTGCCAGCAGTTTATCGACAGGCACCTATGGCTACACCTTC.

V usage is TRBV29-1 and J usage is TRBJ2-1; D unclear. The V gene's germline CDR1 is SQVTM and CDR2 ANQGSEA. The CDR3 consists of 14 residues. V lost 7 bases to trimming and J lost 7 bases, with 20 bases between them. CDR3 in amino acids: CSALSAGWRNEQFF. The CDR3 DNA reads TGCAGCGCCCTGAGCGCCGGATGGCGGAATGAGCAGTTCTTC.

V and J are TRBV5-5 and TRBJ2-2; 9 bases fit TRBD1. Germline V lookup: CDR1 SGHKS, CDR2 YYEKEE (reference sequence). V was clipped by 3 bases and J by 0 bases; unmatched bases: 3. The CDR3 runs to 16 residues. The DNA of the CDR3 is TGTGCCAGCAGCTGGACAGGGGAATCGAACACCGGGGAGCTGTTTTTT. It yields the protein CASSWTGESNTGELFF.

This clonotype was seen many times. CDR3 in amino acids: CASSPTGRITMNTEAFF. For the CDR3, the DNA is TGCGCCAGCAGCCCAACAGGGCGTATTACCATGAACACTGAAGCTTTCTTT. This sequence joins TRBV4-1 and TRBJ1-1, with TRBD1 as a possible D gene (6 bases). Trimming shortened V by 4 bases and J by 0 bases, and 18 bases separated the two germline ends. The CDR3 has 17 amino acids. CDR1 and CDR2 from the germline V gene are MGHRA and YSYEKL.

This clonotype has a handful of counts. The gene calls are TRBV6-6 and TRBJ2-5; 11 bases fit TRBD2. CDR1 and CDR2 from the germline V gene are MNHNY and SVGAGI (reference sequence). The CDR3 totals 16 residues. Losses at the gene ends were 4 bases for V and 5 bases for J; bases not matched to a gene: 9. The CDR3 reads CASSSTSSGRTETQYF. CDR3 bases: TGTGCCAGCAGTTCCACATCTAGCGGGAGGACGGAGACCCAGTACTTC.

The gene calls are TRBV27 and TRBJ2-5, with a possible D match to TRBD2 (6 bases). The CDR3 totals 16 residues. Germline V gives CDR1 MNHEY, CDR2 SMNVEV (reference sequence). V lost 4 bases, J lost 0 bases, and 15 bases lay in between. CDR3 nucleotide sequence: TGTGCCAGCAGTTGGGACGCCCGGGGGTACCAAGAGACCCAGTACTTC. As protein: CASSWDARGYQETQYF.

This chain links TRBV20-1 with TRBJ2-4; D gene unclear. The CDR3 covers 13 residues. V was shortened by 2 bases and J by 2 bases, with 7 bases between the two germline ends. Germline V lookup: CDR1 DFQATT, CDR2 SNEGSKA (reference sequence). The CDR3, as DNA: TGCAGTGCTAGATCACAGTCCAAAAACATTCAGTACTTC. Its protein is CSARSQSKNIQYF.

This chain links TRBV29-1 with TRBJ2-1; a weak D match, TRBD1 (5 bases). CDR1 is SQVTM and CDR2 is ANQGSEA in the germline V gene. The CDR3 extends over 12 amino acids. V lost 4 bases, J lost 6 bases, and 10 bases lay in between. The CDR3 region has the DNA TGCAGCGTTGGGGCAGGGTCCAATGAGCAGTTCTTC. This translates into CSVGAGSNEQFF.

The genes are TRBV20-1 and TRBJ2-3; a weak D match, TRBD2 (5 bases). CDR3 length: 17 amino acids. The germline V gene encodes CDR1 DFQATT and CDR2 SNEGSKA (reference sequence). Trimming pared 0 bases from V and 5 bases from J, leaving 21 bases between. CDR3 region: CSARDQLSWGVGDTQYF. CDR3 bases: TGCAGTGCTAGAGATCAACTCTCCTGGGGAGTGGGAGATACGCAGTATTTT.

This clonotype has a handful of counts. The chain recombines TRBV6-5 with TRBJ2-7; 9 bases are a match to TRBD2. The junction had 12 bases not matched to a gene; V was cut back by 2 bases and J by 7 bases. Germline V gene data show CDR1 as MNHEY and CDR2 as SVGAGI. The CDR3 runs 16 residues. CDR3 nucleotides: TGTGCCAGCAGTTACGCGGGAGCGGGGGGTTTCGAAGAGCAGTACTTC. Protein product: CASSYAGAGGFEEQYF.

The J gene is TRBJ2-5, the V gene TRBV5-1; 8 nucleotides agree with TRBD2. Germline loops: CDR1 SGHRS, CDR2 YFSETQ. J was trimmed by 2 bases and V by 4 bases; bases with no gene match: 10. The CDR3 sequence is 16 residues long. The CDR3 sequence is CASSRPQGLAQETQYF. Written as DNA, the CDR3 is TGCGCCAGCAGCCGCCCCCAAGGACTAGCTCAAGAGACCCAGTACTTC.

The chain combines TRBV6-6 with TRBJ2-7, with 9 nucleotides matching TRBD1. The ends lost 4 bases at V and 3 bases at J; junction bases unmatched: 4. The CDR3 has 14 amino acids. Germline V gene data show CDR1 as MNHNY and CDR2 as SVGAGI (reference sequence). CDR3 protein: CASSSRDRDYEQYF. The CDR3 DNA sequence: TGTGCCAGCAGTTCCAGGGACAGGGACTACGAGCAGTACTTC.

The chain joins TRBV5-6 to TRBJ1-6, with 9 bases matching TRBD1. The germline gives CDR1 SGHDT, CDR2 YYEEEE. Trimming cost V 0 bases and J 8 bases; bases outside gene matches: 6. The CDR3 has 16 residues. The CDR3 protein is CASSLVPGQGDSPLHF. Here the CDR3 DNA reads TGTGCCAGCAGCTTGGTCCCGGGACAGGGAGATTCACCCCTCCACTTT. Complete variable domain (other parts from reference TRBV5-6 and TRBJ1-6): DAGVTQSPTHLIKTRGQQVTLRCSPKSGHDTVSWYQQALGQGPQFIFQYYEEEERQRGNFPDRFSGHQFPNYSSELNVNALLLGDSALYLCASSLVPGQGDSPLHFGNGTRLTVT.

The chain combines TRBV5-1 with TRBJ2-1; possibly TRBD2 for D (6 bases). Trimming pared 1 base from V and 0 bases from J, leaving 11 bases between. The CDR3 runs to 16 residues. Per germline, CDR1 SGHRS and CDR2 YFSETQ. CDR3: CASSLFSGVSYNEQFF. The CDR3 DNA is TGCGCCAGCAGCTTGTTTTCGGGAGTCTCCTACAATGAGCAGTTCTTC.

The chain employs TRBV7-6 and TRBJ2-2; D not resolved. Trimming took 7 bases from V and 2 from J, leaving 8 bases between them. Germline V CDR1 and CDR2: SGHVS, FNYEAQ. This CDR3 has 13 residues. The CDR3 DNA is TGTGCCAGCACAGACCCAAACACCGGGGAGCTGTTTTTT. Translating it yields CASTDPNTGELFF.

The chain couples TRBV2 to TRBJ1-2; no clear D gene. Trimming pared 3 bases from V and 3 bases from J, leaving 14 bases between. CDR3 size: 15 residues. Germline assignment: CDR1 SNHLY and CDR2 FYNNEI. CDR3 nucleotide sequence: TGTGCCAGCAGTGACAGGCTGATGCCCTACTATGGCTACACCTTC. Residues: CASSDRLMPYYGYTF.

The chain recombines TRBV11-2 with TRBJ2-3, with D possibly matching TRBD1 (5 bases). Germline CDR1 SGHAT, CDR2 FQNNGV. V was cut by 1 base and J by 1 base, with 18 bases left in between. This CDR3 contains 18 residues. CDR3 protein: CASSLGTQVAIRTDTQYF. Here the CDR3 DNA reads TGTGCCAGCAGCTTAGGAACACAGGTCGCGATTCGCACAGATACGCAGTATTTT. Drawing the rest from reference TRBV11-2 and TRBJ2-3, the complete variable domain is EAGVAQSPRYKIIEKRQSVAFWCNPISGHATLYWYQQILGQGPKLLIQFQNNGVVDDSQLPKDRFSAERLKGVDSTLKIQPAKLEDSAVYLCASSLGTQVAIRTDTQYFGPGTRLTVL.

The rearrangement joins TRBV7-9 to TRBJ2-7; 8 nucleotides line up with TRBD1. This CDR3 contains 15 residues. The trim removed 5 bases at V and 3 bases at J, leaving 9 bases unmatched. Germline V lookup: CDR1 SEHNR, CDR2 FQNEAQ (reference sequence). The CDR3 DNA sequence: TGTGCCAGCAGCCACCCGGGACAGGCGATCTACGAGCAGTACTTC. Amino acids: CASSHPGQAIYEQYF.

V usage is TRBV5-1 and J usage is TRBJ2-7, with D uncertain. Germline CDR1 reads SGHRS; CDR2 reads YFSETQ. V shed 3 bases and J shed 2 bases, with 12 bases lying between them. This CDR3 comprises 14 residues. CDR3 region: CASSSFPWTYEQYF. The DNA for the CDR3 is TGCGCCAGCAGCTCGTTTCCATGGACCTACGAGCAGTACTTC.

The gene calls are TRBV14 and TRBJ2-7; D might be TRBD1 (6 bases). The V gene lost 1 base and the J gene lost 3 bases, with 13 bases spanning the gap. The CDR3 spans 15 residues. Germline CDR1 SGHDN, CDR2 FVKESK. In DNA, the CDR3 is TGTGCCAGCAGCCAAGCCCGTAAGGGACACTACGAGCAGTACTTC. It translates to CASSQARKGHYEQYF.

V usage is TRBV16 and J usage is TRBJ1-1; D unclear. V dropped 3 bases and J dropped 7 bases, with 6 bases sitting between them. Germline CDR1 KGHSY, CDR2 FQNENV. The length of the CDR3 is 11 residues. CDR3 amino acids: CASSQGFEAFF. CDR3 nucleotides: TGTGCCAGCAGCCAGGGGTTTGAAGCTTTCTTT.

In this sample, this clonotype turned up many times. The chain employs TRBV11-2 and TRBJ1-4; weak D call: TRBD1 (6 bases). This CDR3 spans 14 amino acids. Trimming cost V 5 bases and J 7 bases, with 14 bases left between them. Germline V CDR1 and CDR2: SGHAT, FQNNGV. As DNA, the CDR3 is TGTGCCAGCAGCACAGGGCGGGGAGGTGAAAAACTGTTTTTT. It encodes CASSTGRGGEKLFF.

This clonotype was seen only a few times. The chain combines TRBV27 with TRBJ2-7; 7 bases match TRBD2. Looked up from germline, CDR1 is MNHEY and CDR2 is SMNVEV (reference sequence). The CDR3 has 14 amino acids. V was clipped by 2 bases and J by 4 bases; unmatched bases: 5. The CDR3 region has the DNA TGTGCCAGCAGTTTAAGAGCGGGAAGATACGAGCAGTACTTC. As protein: CASSLRAGRYEQYF.

There are a few counts of this clonotype. The J gene is TRBJ2-7, the V gene TRBV7-2; no definite D call. The CDR3 is made up of 15 amino acids. Per germline, CDR1 SGHTA and CDR2 FQGNSA. Between the trimmed V and J ends, which lost 1 base and 1 base, there was a span of 11 bases. The CDR3 region is CASSLGYEPSYEQYF. The CDR3 DNA follows: TGTGCCAGCAGCTTAGGTTACGAGCCTTCCTACGAGCAGTACTTC. Using reference TRBV7-2 and TRBJ2-7 for the parts outside the CDR3, the full variable domain is GAGVSQSPSNKVTEKGKDVELRCDPISGHTALYWYRQSLGQGLEFLIYFQGNSAPDKSGLPSDRFSAERTGGSVSTLTIQRTQQEDSAVYLCASSLGYEPSYEQYFGPGTRLTVT.

The rearrangement links TRBV6-2 or TRBV6-3 to TRBJ2-5, with 7 bases that match TRBD2. The length of the CDR3 is 14 residues. Unmatched junction bases numbered 7, after V lost 4 bases and J lost 5 bases. Germline-derived CDR1 and CDR2 are MNHEY and SVGEGT. The DNA of the CDR3 is TGTGCCAGCAGTTTTTCAAGCGGGACTGAGACCCAGTACTTC. Translation gives CASSFSSGTETQYF.

The chain joins TRBV20-1 to TRBJ2-6; unclear D gene. This CDR3 has 14 amino acids. V lost 8 bases and J lost 2, with 13 bases in between. Germline values: CDR1 DFQATT, CDR2 SNEGSKA (reference sequence). CDR3 residues: CSLGGSPGANVLTF. In DNA, the CDR3 is TGCAGTTTGGGTGGTTCACCTGGGGCCAACGTCCTGACTTTC.

CDR3 sequence: CSARAFGIGTEAFF. CDR3 nucleotides: TGCAGTGCTAGAGCCTTCGGGATCGGGACTGAAGCTTTCTTT. The chain joins TRBV20-1 to TRBJ1-1; no clear D gene. The V gene's germline CDR1 is DFQATT and CDR2 SNEGSKA (reference sequence). This CDR3 comprises 14 residues. The V gene lost 1 base and the J gene lost 5 bases, with 14 bases spanning the gap.

This clonotype was seen only a few times. The rearrangement links TRBV12-3 or TRBV12-4 to TRBJ2-2; either TRBD1 or TRBD2 may fit D (5 bases each). The CDR3 covers 16 residues. V lost 3 bases to trimming and J lost 7 bases, with 18 bases between them. CDR3 loop: CASSLDGGVTLGELFF. CDR3 nucleotide sequence: TGTGCCAGCAGTTTGGATGGGGGAGTTACGCTCGGGGAGCTGTTTTTT.